Listed below are T cell receptor beta chains from one sample, sequenced in a study of blood T cell repertoires in COVID-19. Method: immunoSEQ multiplex PCR; TCRdb's copy keeps in-frame clones and lacks some. The sample shows approximately 100,000 clones, approximately 84% of them seen only once. Sequencing input: peripheral blood. These receptors originate from a woman aged 55-69 years with acute or convalescent COVID-19. CDR3s include the opening cysteine and the closing phenylalanine or tryptophan. The order of the fields is CDR3 protein, clone size, V gene. Rows give clone size only sometimes, using once, few, many, or a class for an expanded clone.

cdr3_aa: CASRLQGFGGNTIYF; clone_size: .; v_call: TRBV5-1
cdr3_aa: CASSHRDSHQPQHF; clone_size: .; v_call: TRBV3-1/TRBV3-2
cdr3_aa: CASRRDMLSNQPQHF; clone_size: .; v_call: TRBV5-1
cdr3_aa: CASRQISNQPQHF; clone_size: .; v_call: TRBV2
cdr3_aa: CASSFSDGYTF; clone_size: .; v_call: TRBV5-5
cdr3_aa: CASSLNTGSVGYTF; clone_size: .; v_call: TRBV7-9
cdr3_aa: CAYHKGSRNTIYF; clone_size: few; v_call: TRBV30
cdr3_aa: CASTTSYEQYF; clone_size: once; v_call: TRBV25-1
cdr3_aa: CASSSQRGGTDTQYF; clone_size: .; v_call: TRBV5-4
cdr3_aa: CASSSGQALQDGYTF; clone_size: .; v_call: TRBV19
cdr3_aa: CASRPQGLGEKLFF; clone_size: .; v_call: TRBV19
cdr3_aa: CSVAGVSNEKLFF; clone_size: once; v_call: TRBV29-1
cdr3_aa: CASSPGQGGVGAFF; clone_size: .; v_call: TRBV18
cdr3_aa: CASGAGDSYEQYF; clone_size: .; v_call: TRBV19
cdr3_aa: CASSQGGGPLHF; clone_size: .; v_call: TRBV12-3/TRBV12-4
cdr3_aa: CASSQETRGGEKLFF; clone_size: .; v_call: TRBV4-1
cdr3_aa: CASTSSGGAYEQYF; clone_size: .; v_call: TRBV5-1
cdr3_aa: CATSDSGTGSYEQYF; clone_size: .; v_call: TRBV24-1
cdr3_aa: CASSEQGFHEQYF; clone_size: .; v_call: TRBV2
cdr3_aa: CASSKAGALTDTQYF; clone_size: .; v_call: TRBV7-3
cdr3_aa: CASSLSRIEQFF; clone_size: .; v_call: TRBV5-6
cdr3_aa: CASSPQSTGYQETQYF; clone_size: .; v_call: TRBV5-5
cdr3_aa: CASSLRTGGYGFYGYTF; clone_size: .; v_call: TRBV5-5
cdr3_aa: CASSLRRDYLGVYGYTF; clone_size: once; v_call: TRBV6-2/TRBV6-3
cdr3_aa: CASSLAGSYNSPLHF; clone_size: .; v_call: TRBV7-9
cdr3_aa: CASTPGTGIGKLFF; clone_size: .; v_call: TRBV9
cdr3_aa: CASSQMGQVRSYEQYF; clone_size: .; v_call: TRBV14
cdr3_aa: CASSPPGYEQYF; clone_size: .; v_call: TRBV28
cdr3_aa: CASSLLASTDTQYF; clone_size: .; v_call: TRBV5-5
cdr3_aa: CSVADRVESPLHF; clone_size: .; v_call: TRBV29-1
cdr3_aa: CASSLAEYTGELFF; clone_size: .; v_call: TRBV7-2
cdr3_aa: CASSDRVVNTEAFF; clone_size: .; v_call: TRBV3-1/TRBV3-2
cdr3_aa: CASDRGDHYGYTF; clone_size: .; v_call: TRBV10-3
cdr3_aa: CASSYSTANSPLHF; clone_size: .; v_call: TRBV6-2/TRBV6-3
cdr3_aa: CASGWAMNTEAFF; clone_size: .; v_call: TRBV12-5
cdr3_aa: CATSILQGAEAFF; clone_size: .; v_call: TRBV15
cdr3_aa: CASSEFANTGELFF; clone_size: .; v_call: TRBV25-1
cdr3_aa: CATYSPNQPQHF; clone_size: .; v_call: TRBV19
cdr3_aa: CASSLGDRRPLHF; clone_size: .; v_call: TRBV7-9
cdr3_aa: CASTSYLGGEQYF; clone_size: once; v_call: TRBV2
cdr3_aa: CASSLGDRVADTQYF; clone_size: .; v_call: TRBV7-3
cdr3_aa: CASSPSRGSNQPQHF; clone_size: .; v_call: TRBV27
cdr3_aa: CASSPLGQGDYEQYF; clone_size: .; v_call: TRBV18
cdr3_aa: CASSLGTDGAQYF; clone_size: .; v_call: TRBV11-1
cdr3_aa: CASSQDGTSLDEQYF; clone_size: .; v_call: TRBV3-1/TRBV3-2
cdr3_aa: CASTLGDRQAQHF; clone_size: .; v_call: TRBV28
cdr3_aa: CAREGQGGRGEQYF; clone_size: .; v_call: TRBV2
cdr3_aa: CASSLRDLSYEQYF; clone_size: few; v_call: TRBV18
cdr3_aa: CASSRADGGYGYTF; clone_size: .; v_call: TRBV5-4
cdr3_aa: CAISGTGGYSNQPQHF; clone_size: .; v_call: TRBV10-3
cdr3_aa: CSVEVHLNTEAFF; clone_size: .; v_call: TRBV29-1
cdr3_aa: CASSVLGGPAYEQYF; clone_size: .; v_call: TRBV2
cdr3_aa: CASSAEPQGAYSPLHF; clone_size: .; v_call: TRBV9
cdr3_aa: CATSDISRGHQPQHF; clone_size: .; v_call: TRBV15
cdr3_aa: CASSATRGINEKLFF; clone_size: .; v_call: TRBV9
cdr3_aa: CASSPGGDQPQHF; clone_size: .; v_call: TRBV18
cdr3_aa: CASTDGGQSNYGYTF; clone_size: few; v_call: TRBV19
cdr3_aa: CASSQGLAGGFYEQYF; clone_size: .; v_call: TRBV3-1/TRBV3-2
cdr3_aa: CASSEGHPTNYEQYF; clone_size: .; v_call: TRBV6-2/TRBV6-3
cdr3_aa: CASSISRFDSPLHF; clone_size: .; v_call: TRBV19